This T cell receptor (beta chain) was profiled in a study of Ad26.COV2.S vaccination and SARS-CoV-2 variants. TCRdb keeps only in-frame clones here, not all; method: immunoSEQ multiplex PCR. Of about 500,000 clones listed, about nine tenths were seen once; the top ten hold 1.5% to 2%. Treatment meaning: around 19 received Ad26.COV2.S at low or high dose, single or two shots; 5 received placebo; per-sample allocation not given. Sampling was performed 63 days after the first vaccine or placebo injection. The vaccine delivered Wuhan-strain SARS-CoV-2 spike through an Ad26 vector. This CDR3 has 15 residues. Trimming removed 4 bases at V and 11 bases at J, with 21 bases between. From germline, CDR1 is SGHNT and CDR2 YYREEE (reference sequence).

V and J are TRBV5-4 and TRBJ2-2; a possible D gene is TRBD1 (6 bases). The sample was peripheral blood, taken in a trial of Ad26.COV2.S vaccine versus placebo. The receptor was derived from a person aged 18 to 59 who received the Ad26.COV2.S COVID-19 vaccine or a placebo. Written as DNA, the CDR3 is TGTGCCAGCAGCGGGAAACAGGGTATACCGGTAGAGCTGTTTTTT. It yields the protein CASSGKQGIPVELFF.